This T cell receptor beta chain was sequenced during a study of cytomegalovirus exposure and HLA in healthy donors. Points from the study as a whole: In a later analysis, at a false discovery rate of 0.05, approximately 16,000 TCR beta sequences were associated with HLA alleles.

Vbeta (60) and Jbeta (13) primers were used in the PCR. Assay used: immunoSEQ multiplex PCR; TCRdb lists only in-frame clones, some missing. The sample consists of 95,000 to 150,000 clones, about four fifths of them appearing once. Comments on this clone: Antigen unknown.

CDR1 is MNHNY, CDR2 SVGAGI, per germline (reference sequence). The CDR3 is made up of 14 amino acids. J was trimmed by 7 bases and V by 2 bases; bases with no gene match: 4. This TCR came from a female donor in good health and CMV-seropositive. The V and J genes are TRBV6-6 and TRBJ1-2; 10 bases are a match to TRBD1. Sample: PBMCs. The CDR3 sequence: CASSYTGTGAGYTF. The CDR3 nucleotides are TGTGCCAGCAGTTACACGGGGACAGGGGCTGGCTACACCTTC.